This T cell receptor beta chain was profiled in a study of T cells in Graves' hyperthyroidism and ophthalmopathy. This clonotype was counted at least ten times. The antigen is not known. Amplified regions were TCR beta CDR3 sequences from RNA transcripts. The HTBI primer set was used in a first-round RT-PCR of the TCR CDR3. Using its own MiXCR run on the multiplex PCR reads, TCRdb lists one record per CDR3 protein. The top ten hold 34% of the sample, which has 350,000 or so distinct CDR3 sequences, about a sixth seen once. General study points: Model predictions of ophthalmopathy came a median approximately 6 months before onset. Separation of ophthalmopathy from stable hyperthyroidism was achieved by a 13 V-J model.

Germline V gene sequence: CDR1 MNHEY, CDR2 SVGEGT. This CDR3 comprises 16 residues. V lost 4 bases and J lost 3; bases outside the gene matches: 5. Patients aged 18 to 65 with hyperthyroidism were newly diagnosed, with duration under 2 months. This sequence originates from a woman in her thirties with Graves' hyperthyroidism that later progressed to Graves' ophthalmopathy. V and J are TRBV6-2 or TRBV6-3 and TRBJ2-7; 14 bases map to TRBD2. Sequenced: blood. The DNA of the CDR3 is TGTGCCAGCAGTTTAGGGACTAGCGGGAGTTTCTACGAGCAGTACTTC. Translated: CASSLGTSGSFYEQYF.